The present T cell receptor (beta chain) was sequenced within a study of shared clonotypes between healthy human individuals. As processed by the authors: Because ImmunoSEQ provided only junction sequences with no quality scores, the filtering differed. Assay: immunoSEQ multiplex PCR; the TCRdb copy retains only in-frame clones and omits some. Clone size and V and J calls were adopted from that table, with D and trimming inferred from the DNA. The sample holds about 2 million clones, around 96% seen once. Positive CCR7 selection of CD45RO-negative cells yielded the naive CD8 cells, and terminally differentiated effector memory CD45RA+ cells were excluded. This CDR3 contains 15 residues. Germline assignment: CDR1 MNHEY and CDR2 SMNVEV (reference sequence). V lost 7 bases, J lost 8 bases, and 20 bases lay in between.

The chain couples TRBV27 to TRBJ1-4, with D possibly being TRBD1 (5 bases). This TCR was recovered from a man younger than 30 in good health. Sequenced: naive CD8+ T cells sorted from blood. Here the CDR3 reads CASMGIIPRGEKLFF. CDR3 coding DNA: TGTGCCAGCATGGGAATAATCCCCCGGGGGGAAAAACTGTTTTTT.